This T cell receptor beta chain originates from a study of T-cell reconstitution after alpha-beta-depleted transplantation in children. Preparation of the TCRbeta library involved a method that used unique molecular identifiers. One entry per CDR3 protein, called by TCRdb with MiXCR from the PCR reads. The repertoire has 200,000 to 250,000 distinct CDR3 sequences, about 12% of them found once; the top ten carry roughly 2.6%. This clonotype was counted at least ten times. The source is a human donor who donated a stem cell graft to a child with acute lymphoblastic leukemia. The sample was PBMCs from the stem cell graft donor, taken from the stem cell graft.

In DNA, the CDR3 is TGTGCCACCAGTGATGCCGGGACTAGCGGCTCCTACGAGCAGTACTTC. Residues: CATSDAGTSGSYEQYF. The chain employs TRBV24-1 and TRBJ2-7; 11 nucleotides align to TRBD2. V lost 3 bases and J lost 0; bases outside the gene matches: 3. Germline V CDR1 and CDR2: KGHDR, SFDVKD. This CDR3 spans 16 amino acids.